This record looks at one T cell receptor beta chain sequence and its context. The antigen remains undetermined. This record comes from a study of T cells in Graves' hyperthyroidism and ophthalmopathy. Study-wide background: Staff took peripheral blood when the initial diagnosis was made, before any treatment began.

Active moderate-to-severe ophthalmopathy, Clinical Activity Score at least 3, NOSPECS at least 4, under 3 months' duration. Amplified TCR beta CDR3 regions came from RNA transcripts. TCR CDR3 underwent first-round RT-PCR with the HTBI primer set. MiXCR was run by TCRdb on the multiplex PCR reads, yielding one entry per CDR3 protein. The sample holds some 550,000 distinct CDR3 sequences, 15% to 20% seen once. Study-wide results and limits: Most thyroid-expanded clonotypes above 0.001 were also found in blood. Stable hyperthyroidism and ophthalmopathy were separated using 13 V-J signatures.

The ends lost 4 bases at V and 2 bases at J; junction bases unmatched: 4. The CDR3 has 17 amino acids. The V gene's germline CDR1 is LGHDT and CDR2 YNNKEL (reference sequence). Sequencing was done on a sample of blood. The rearrangement uses TRBV3-1 and TRBJ2-2; 13 positions agree with TRBD2. The source is a woman aged 40 to 50 with Graves' ophthalmopathy. CDR3 residues: CASSRRTSGRNTGELFF. The CDR3 region has the DNA TGTGCCAGCAGCCGGAGGACTAGCGGGAGAAACACCGGGGAGCTGTTTTTT.